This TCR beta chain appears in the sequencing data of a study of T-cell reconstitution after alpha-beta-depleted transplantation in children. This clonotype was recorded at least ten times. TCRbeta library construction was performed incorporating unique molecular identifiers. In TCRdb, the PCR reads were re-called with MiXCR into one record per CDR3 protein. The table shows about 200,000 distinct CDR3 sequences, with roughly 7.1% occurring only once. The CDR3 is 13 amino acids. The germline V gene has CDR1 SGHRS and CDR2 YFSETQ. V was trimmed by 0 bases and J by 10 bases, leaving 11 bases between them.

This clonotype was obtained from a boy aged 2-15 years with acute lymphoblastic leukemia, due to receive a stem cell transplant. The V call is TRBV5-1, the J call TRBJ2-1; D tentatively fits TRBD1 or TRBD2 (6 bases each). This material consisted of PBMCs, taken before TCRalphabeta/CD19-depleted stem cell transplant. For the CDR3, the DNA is TGCGCCAGCAGCTTGGTAACAGGGAGGGAGCAGTTCTTC. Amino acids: CASSLVTGREQFF.